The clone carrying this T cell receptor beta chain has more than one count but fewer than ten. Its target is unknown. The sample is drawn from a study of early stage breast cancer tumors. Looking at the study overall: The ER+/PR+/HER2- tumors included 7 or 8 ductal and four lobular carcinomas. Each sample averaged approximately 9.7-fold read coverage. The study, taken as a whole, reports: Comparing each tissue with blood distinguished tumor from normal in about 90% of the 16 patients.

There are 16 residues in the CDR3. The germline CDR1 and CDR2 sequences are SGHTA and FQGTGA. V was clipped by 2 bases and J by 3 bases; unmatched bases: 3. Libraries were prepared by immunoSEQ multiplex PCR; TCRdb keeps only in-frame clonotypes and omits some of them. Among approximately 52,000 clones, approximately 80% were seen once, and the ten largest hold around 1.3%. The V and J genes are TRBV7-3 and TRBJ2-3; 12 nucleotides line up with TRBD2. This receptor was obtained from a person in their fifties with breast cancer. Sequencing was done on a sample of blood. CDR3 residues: CASSLLAGGGTDTQYF. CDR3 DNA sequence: TGTGCCAGCAGCTTACTAGCGGGAGGGGGTACAGATACGCAGTATTTT.